The table lists the clone carrying this T cell receptor beta chain with many counts. Its antigen remains unidentified. Each patient came to thyroid surgery without any prior treatment (of any kind). The record originates from a study of metastatic and nonmetastatic thyroid tumors. At the level of the study: Repertoire comparison spanned blood and tumor or nodule tissue of malignant and benign thyroid patients. Study results and caveats: Relative to benign nodules, malignant thyroid tumors were reportedly characterized by significantly elevated TCR beta diversity in blood and tumor.

The CDR3 covers 12 residues. Germline CDR1 SQVTM, CDR2 ANQGSEA. V lost 8 bases, J lost 5 bases, and 15 bases lay in between. The authors' processing: Clinicopathological groups differed in CDR3, with these differences serving to build a distant-metastasis classifier for papillary thyroid cancer. TCRdb ran MiXCR on the PCR reads. The V and J calls follow TCRdb's processing rather than the paper's. This sample has fewer than 15,000 clones, with around 12% found just once. The rearrangement uses TRBV29-1 and TRBJ2-5, with D perhaps being TRBD1 or TRBD2 (5 bases each). The sequencing input was blood. This TCR was sampled from a female donor with papillary thyroid cancer or a benign thyroid nodule (not recorded which). Some clones in this sample may be carry-over from other donors' samples. The CDR3 DNA sequence: TGCAGCACCAGAAGGGGCGGGGAGACCCAGTACTTC. Protein product: CSTRRGGETQYF.